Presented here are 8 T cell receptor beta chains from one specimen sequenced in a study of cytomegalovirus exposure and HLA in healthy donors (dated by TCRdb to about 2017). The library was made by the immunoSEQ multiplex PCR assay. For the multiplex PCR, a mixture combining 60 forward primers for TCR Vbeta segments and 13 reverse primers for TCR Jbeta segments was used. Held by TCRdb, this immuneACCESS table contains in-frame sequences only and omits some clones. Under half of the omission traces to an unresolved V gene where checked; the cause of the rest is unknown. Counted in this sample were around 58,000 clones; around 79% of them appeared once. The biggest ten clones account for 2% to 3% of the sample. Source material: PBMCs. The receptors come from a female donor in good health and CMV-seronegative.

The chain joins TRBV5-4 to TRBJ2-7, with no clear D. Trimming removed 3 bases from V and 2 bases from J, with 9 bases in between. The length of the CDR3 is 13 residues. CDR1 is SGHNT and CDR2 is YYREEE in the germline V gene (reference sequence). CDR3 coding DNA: TGTGCCAGCAGCTCCACTGAAACCTACGAGCAGTACTTC. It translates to CASSSTETYEQYF.

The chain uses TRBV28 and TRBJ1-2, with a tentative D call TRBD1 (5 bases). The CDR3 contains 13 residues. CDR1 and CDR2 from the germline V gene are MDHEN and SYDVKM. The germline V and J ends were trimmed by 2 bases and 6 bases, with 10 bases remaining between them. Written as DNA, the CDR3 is TGTGCCAGCAGTTTAACGGTAGGGGATGGCTACACCTTC. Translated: CASSLTVGDGYTF.

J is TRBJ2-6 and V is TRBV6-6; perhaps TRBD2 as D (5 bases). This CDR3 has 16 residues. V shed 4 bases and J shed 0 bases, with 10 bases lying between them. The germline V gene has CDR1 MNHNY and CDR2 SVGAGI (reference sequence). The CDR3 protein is CASSLGLNSGANVLTF. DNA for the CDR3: TGTGCCAGCAGTTTAGGACTGAACTCTGGGGCCAACGTCCTGACTTTC.

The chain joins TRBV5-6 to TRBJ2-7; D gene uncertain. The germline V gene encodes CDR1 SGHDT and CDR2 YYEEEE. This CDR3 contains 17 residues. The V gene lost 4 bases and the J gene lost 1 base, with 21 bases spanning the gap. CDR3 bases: TGTGCCAGCAGCCTGGCTAGGATCCGTTCCGGATCCTACGAGCAGTACTTC. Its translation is CASSLARIRSGSYEQYF.

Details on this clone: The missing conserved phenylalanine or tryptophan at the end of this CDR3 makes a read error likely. CDR3 sequence reads: CASRGGTSGRALSYYEQYL. Here the CDR3 DNA reads TGTGCCAGCAGGGGGGGGACTAGCGGGAGGGCCTTGTCGTATTACGAGCAGTACCTC. This rearrangement joins TRBV28 to TRBJ2-7; 16 bases align to TRBD2. Per germline, CDR1 MDHEN and CDR2 SYDVKM. The junction had 15 bases not matched to a gene; V was cut back by 6 bases and J by 4 bases. This CDR3 contains 19 residues.

The CDR3, as DNA: TGTGCCAGCAGCTTAACACGGGAAAAATCCTACAATGAGCAGTTCTTC. Translating it yields CASSLTREKSYNEQFF. This rearrangement joins TRBV7-2 to TRBJ2-1, with D perhaps matching TRBD2 (5 bases). Trimming left V 2 bases short and J 1 base short, with 12 bases between. Germline V gene data show CDR1 as SGHTA and CDR2 as FQGNSA. The CDR3 sequence is 16 residues long.

This CDR3 is CASLWGWGGEQYF. CDR3 bases: TGTGCCAGTCTATGGGGCTGGGGGGGCGAGCAGTACTTC. The chain is built from TRBV6-1 and TRBJ2-7; 7 nucleotides align to TRBD2. Losses at the gene ends were 9 bases for V and 6 bases for J; bases not matched to a gene: 11. The CDR3 is made up of 13 amino acids. Germline assignment: CDR1 MNHNS and CDR2 SASEGT.

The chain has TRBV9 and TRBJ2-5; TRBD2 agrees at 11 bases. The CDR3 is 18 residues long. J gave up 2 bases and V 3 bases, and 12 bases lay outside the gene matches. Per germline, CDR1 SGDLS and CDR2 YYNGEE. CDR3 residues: CASSARLAGRTSQETQYF. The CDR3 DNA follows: TGTGCCAGCAGCGCGCGACTAGCGGGGCGAACTTCACAAGAGACCCAGTACTTC.